The present T cell receptor (beta chain) was sequenced within a study of cytomegalovirus exposure and HLA in healthy donors (dated by TCRdb to about 2017). For context, the study as a whole: An earlier analysis of roughly 630 of the donors reported about 250 Gb of sequence data and 100 million to 130 million unique TCR beta sequences from about 179 million T cells. Roughly 300 gigabases of sequencing data and 70 million to 100 million unique TCR sequences made up an early release that covered fewer than 650 HLA-typed donors. Among the roughly 400 genotyped donors, approximately 81% belonged to the genetic ancestry cluster associated with self-reported Caucasian donors. The study was designed to test whether signatures of past pathogen exposure could be identified by cataloging public T cell receptors. The study used immunosequencing to profile the T cell repertoires of around 600 subjects and linked those repertoires to cytomegalovirus serostatus. Along with the roughly 670-subject first cohort, a separate validation cohort of more than 90 different subjects was used. To predict cytomegalovirus infection status, the study brought together high-throughput TCR immunosequencing, statistical association of individual TCRs with disease status, and machine learning. A later analysis re-examined previously published TCR beta repertoires from 500 to 700 donors and added high-resolution HLA genotyping to investigate patterns of TCR occurrence. In the later analysis, no new phenotypic data were used to find candidate immune exposures; instead, reliance was placed on TCR beta sequences and their occurrence across donors. An earlier analysis of some 500 of the donors applied high-throughput TCR beta sequencing to assess whether each TCR beta V gene segment acted as functional or pseudogenic. Donor age, sex, ethnicity and CMV serostatus were compiled together with the repertoire data. In a later genetic analysis, genome-wide SNP genotypes for about three fifths of the roughly 670 donors were used, and that subset was treated as a discovery cohort. Every discovery cohort repertoire had been produced on one sequencing platform. Both class I and class II loci were covered by HLA typing, at four-digit resolution. The number of donors typed differed by locus, with about 629-640 for A, B, C, DRB1 and DQB1, 522 for DQA1, about 610 for DPA1, and 400 to 490 for DPB1. Because of strong linkage in the cohort, a handful of DR-DQ haplotypes were treated as single units for association and clustering. Among under 450 genotyped donors of the cohort, an average of about 240,000 unique TCR beta nucleotide sequences were sequenced per donor, approximately 20% of them non-productive. General findings and caveats noted by the study authors: Roughly uniform sequencing depth across donors was assumed in presence/absence analyses, although this assumption may not hold. Three of the identified cytomegalovirus-associated TCR beta chains were confirmed in vitro to be specific for cytomegalovirus antigens. In a later analysis, 16,951 TCR beta sequences were associated with specific HLA alleles at a false discovery rate of 0.05. Because HLA typing was missing for some donors at each locus, association tests included only the typed subset. In a later analysis, HLA-associated TCR beta chains were found to be more clonally expanded and to have lower generation probabilities than equally common non-associated chains. Some IMGT-functional V segments, including TRBV6-2 and TRBV6-3, could not be told apart with the 87-base-pair reads, so those segments were excluded. Across donors, most TCR sequences were observed very rarely, whereas some public TCRs were present in many individuals. A group of highly shared sequence variants was considered likely to be a technical artifact of the sequencing pipeline. This cohort had only TCR beta chains sequenced, and the lack of alpha or paired-chain data limited which features could be detected. When HLA alleles, especially DR and DQ, strongly co-occurred, attributing TCR associations to individual alleles was difficult. In a later analysis, several top co-occurrence clusters were reported to appear linked to parvovirus B19, influenza, CMV and Epstein-Barr virus. The authors suggested that the approach could potentially be generalized to other disease states and immunological phenotypes. An earlier analysis of approximately 500 of the donors showed that most TCR beta V segments appeared in productive rearrangements either about 90% or about 30% of the time, which broadly matched IMGT annotations. The only immune exposure information available for the cohort was CMV serostatus. A further reported finding was that TCR beta sequences accurately predicted the HLA-A and HLA-B alleles for most subjects in the first cohort. A later analysis found that most CMV-associated TCR beta chains appeared HLA-restricted, with HLA associations seemingly driven largely by CMV exposure. Linkage disequilibrium might explain the correlated functional status among segregating V segments, but an unknown experimental factor could not be excluded. The study listed 170 or so TCR beta chains as associated with cytomegalovirus. According to a later genetic analysis, donors in an Asian-associated ancestry cluster had fewer N-insertions in productive TCRs than the approximately 710-donor mean. Cytomegalovirus status was reported to be diagnosed by the classifier with high specificity and sensitivity in both the original and validation cohorts. In a later analysis, the rate of TCR association differed among HLA loci, with DRB1 alleles having the most associated TCRs and HLA-C alleles having the fewest. Because counts were too low, 15 to 20 rarely observed V segments, including chromosome 9 orphons, were left out of the earlier analysis of several hundred of the donors. In a later genetic analysis, a missense DCLRE1C variant was associated with V-gene and J-gene trimming of TCR beta chains, and the association was replicated in an independent cohort.

In the case of this clone: Its recognized antigen is unknown. Within one base of it there is no much larger clone, and no base qualities were kept.

Libraries were constructed by the immunoSEQ multiplex PCR assay. For the multiplex PCR, a mixture combining 60 forward primers for TCR Vbeta segments and 13 reverse primers for TCR Jbeta segments was used. Amplification of the CDR3 region of rearranged TCR beta genes was performed with a multiplex PCR assay on genomic DNA. Amplified TCR beta libraries were sequenced as 87-base-pair reads on the Illumina HiSeq System. Per the authors' processing: A later analysis counted approximately 76 million unique TCR beta chains across the 690 or so repertoires, and roughly 9.9 million of these chains were shared by at least two donors. A nearest-neighbor algorithm error-corrected the raw reads and collapsed the reads into unique sequences, merging closely related sequences to remove PCR and sequencing errors. CDR3 sequences were aligned to IMGT reference sequences to assign V, D and J gene segments. For a sequence to be retained, at least a six-nucleotide match to both a V gene segment and a J gene segment was required. A rearrangement was called productive if the CDR3 had no stop codons and remained in frame with V and J, and every other rearrangement was called non-productive. CDR3 was defined according to IMGT convention as the region running from the second conserved V-encoded cysteine to the conserved J-encoded phenylalanine. The earlier analysis of 500 to 600 of the donors excluded sequences that lacked an unambiguous match to a single V gene segment. In an earlier analysis of a few hundred of the donors, a V segment was called functional when productive rearrangements were above 56.7%, and segregating when the standard deviation between donors exceeded 5%. A statistical classification framework was built for diagnosing cytomegalovirus status from the catalog of TCR beta chain sequences. In a later analysis, V and J genes were assigned by comparing TCR nucleotide sequences against IMGT/GENE-DB human TR gene sequences. A later analysis assigned CDR3 sequences and most-parsimonious VDJ recombination scenarios with the TCRdist pipeline. In a later analysis, each TCR beta chain was defined by its CDR3 amino acid sequence together with its V-gene family, and reads without a unique V-gene family were excluded. As a way to deal with suspected cross-contamination and a sequencing artifact, a later analysis dropped over 550 nucleotide sequences that were highly shared and had low generation probability. For each public chain, a later analysis derived a clonal expansion index from normalized ranks of inferred template counts within each repertoire. In a later analysis, generation probabilities were computed with a VDJ recombination model fitted to out-of-frame rearrangements, and the resulting probabilities were checked against IGoR. Hypergeometric tests were used in a later analysis to score TCR-TCR, TCR-HLA and TCR-CMV co-occurrence, with a repertoire-size bias correction applied to the TCR pairs. False discovery rates were estimated in a later analysis by permuting HLA or CMV assignments 20 times. In a later analysis, co-occurring TCRs were grouped with DBSCAN, and TCRdist sequence similarity was added when clustering was performed within HLA-allele-positive subsets. For co-occurrence clustering, repertoires with fewer than 30,000 or more than 120,000 public chains were excluded, along with a handful of repertoires with anomalous nucleotide sharing. TCRdb took over this immuneACCESS table, retaining in-frame rearrangements with V and J assigned. Such tables are incomplete; in checked studies, under half of the missing clones stem from an unresolved V gene, and the remainder is unexplained. V, J and clone size are those of that table, while D and trimming were read from the DNA. This sample gives roughly 100,000 clones in total; approximately 80% of them show up just once. Roughly 5.4% of the sample rests with the top ten.

CDR1 SGHTA and CDR2 FQGNSA are derived from the germline V gene. V lost 6 bases and J lost 0 bases, and the count of bases not matched to a germline gene is 4. The cysteine opens and the phenylalanine closes a CDR3 of 15 amino acids. Only the CDR3 portion is preserved as DNA: 45 bases, with reading frame beginning at the first base. The cohort comprised around 700 healthy bone marrow donors. At the time of sampling, all cohort members were nominally healthy, though unrecorded immune exposures were likely present. The donor was CMV seropositive and was included in the group of 250 to 350 seropositive cohort members. Each donor provided a peripheral blood sample, and peripheral blood mononuclear cells were used for TCR beta sequencing. Genomic DNA extraction from the blood cell samples was performed with the Qiagen DNeasy Blood Extraction Kit.

The chain links TRBV7-2 with TRBJ2-5, with 10 middle bases fitting TRBD2. The sample comprised PBMCs. The source is a woman younger than 30 in good health and CMV-seropositive. This receptor has the CDR3 CASSQLAGYQETQYF. The nucleotide sequence reads as follows: TGTGCCAGCAGTCAACTAGCGGGATACCAAGAGACCCAGTACTTC.